One sample yielded the 29 T cell receptor beta chains listed below, sequenced in a study of blood T cell repertoires in COVID-19. The method was immunoSEQ multiplex PCR; TCRdb's version includes in-frame clones alone and lacks a portion of them. The sample has approximately 270,000 clones; approximately 91% are singletons. The specimen was peripheral blood. These receptors were taken from a man aged 50-59 years with acute or convalescent COVID-19.

This chain links TRBV7-2 with TRBJ1-5; TRBD1 is a possible D gene (5 bases). The CDR3 sequence is 15 residues long. Per germline, CDR1 SGHTA and CDR2 FQGNSA. V was clipped by 5 bases and J by 6 bases, with 17 bases between them. CDR3 nucleotides: TGTGCCAGCAGCGGTGGGGCAGGGAAAGGTCAGCCCCAGCATTTT. As protein: CASSGGAGKGQPQHF.

The chain joins TRBV7-2 to TRBJ2-5; 12 bases are shared with TRBD2. The CDR3 contains 15 residues. CDR1 SGHTA and CDR2 FQGNSA come from the germline V gene. J was trimmed by 4 bases and V by 5 bases; bases with no gene match: 5. CDR3 in DNA: TGTGCCAGCAGCCTCCTAGCGGGGGGGCGAGAGACCCAGTACTTC. It specifies CASSLLAGGRETQYF.

The chain combines TRBV19 with TRBJ1-2, with D possibly matching TRBD1 (6 bases). Germline V CDR1 and CDR2: LNHDA, SQIVND (reference sequence). V was pared by 3 bases and J by 0 bases, with 20 bases between. The CDR3 runs 18 residues. CDR3 sequence (DNA): TGTGCCAGTAGTATTGGCGGTCCAGGCAGGGGCACTAACTATGGCTACACCTTC. Translation: CASSIGGPGRGTNYGYTF.

The genes are TRBV29-1 and TRBJ2-6, with D possibly TRBD1 on 6 matching bases. Trimming cost V 1 base and J 2 bases, with 12 bases left between them. Per the germline V gene, CDR1 is SQVTM and CDR2 is ANQGSEA. The CDR3 has 16 amino acids. CDR3 region: CSVEGTEVPGANVLTF. For the CDR3, the DNA is TGCAGCGTTGAAGGGACAGAGGTCCCTGGGGCCAACGTCCTGACTTTC.

The chain is built from TRBV2 and TRBJ1-5; weak D call: TRBD1 (5 bases). Trimming left V 6 bases short and J 4 bases short, with 10 bases between. Looked up from germline, CDR1 is SNHLY and CDR2 is FYNNEI. CDR3 length: 13 amino acids. Here the CDR3 reads CASRPTVNQPQHF. CDR3 DNA sequence: TGTGCCAGCAGACCGACAGTAAATCAGCCCCAGCATTTT.

The chain carries TRBV2 and TRBJ2-5, with D maybe TRBD1 (6 bases). This CDR3 is built from 12 residues. The V gene lost 7 bases and the J gene lost 2 bases, with 8 bases spanning the gap. Germline V gene sequence: CDR1 SNHLY, CDR2 FYNNEI. CDR3 loop: CASIGQQETQYF. The CDR3, as DNA: TGTGCCAGCATCGGACAGCAAGAGACCCAGTACTTC.

The chain recombines TRBV25-1 with TRBJ2-1, with 7 nucleotides matching TRBD2. This CDR3 has 15 amino acids. V was pared by 1 base and J by 3 bases, with 3 bases of the junction left unmatched. The germline gives CDR1 MGHDK, CDR2 SYGVNS. CDR3 bases: TGTGCCAGCAGTGAATCGGGCGGGGGCTACAATGAGCAGTTCTTC. This encodes CASSESGGGYNEQFF.

This clone was seen a handful of times. The CDR3 region has the DNA TGTGTGACAGACCAGCATGGCTACACCTTC. Protein product: CVTDQHGYTF. The gene calls are TRBV7-9 and TRBJ1-2; the D gene is possibly TRBD1 (5 bases). CDR1 is SEHNR and CDR2 is FQNEAQ in the germline V gene (reference sequence). The CDR3 extends over 10 amino acids.

This clone has a single count. The rearrangement joins TRBV7-9 to TRBJ2-7, with D perhaps matching TRBD1 (6 bases). Per germline, CDR1 SEHNR and CDR2 FQNEAQ (reference sequence). With 1 base removed from V and 3 bases from J, the gap between germline ends came to 19 bases. CDR3 length: 17 amino acids. The DNA of the CDR3 is TGTGCCAGCAGCTTAGTCCCAGGGGTTTATAGGGGCTACGAGCAGTACTTC. Translated: CASSLVPGVYRGYEQYF.

V and J are TRBV5-4 and TRBJ2-7; D may be TRBD1 (6 bases). CDR3 length equals 12 residues. The V gene lost 3 bases and the J gene lost 5 bases, with 9 bases spanning the gap. CDR1 is SGHNT, CDR2 YYREEE, per germline (reference sequence). DNA of the CDR3: TGTGCCAGCAGCTGGGGGCGGAACGAGCAGTACTTC. Its translation is CASSWGRNEQYF. Filled out from reference TRBV5-4 and TRBJ2-7, the complete variable domain reads ETGVTQSPTHLIKTRGQQVTLRCSSQSGHNTVSWYQQALGQGPQFIFQYYREEENGRGNFPPRFSGLQFPNYSSELNVNALELDDSALYLCASSWGRNEQYFGPGTRLTVT.

V is TRBV9 and J is TRBJ1-2, with D unresolved. Deletions cut 7 bases from V and 7 bases from J, with 17 bases between. CDR1 and CDR2 (germline): SGDLS, YYNGEE. The CDR3 has 13 residues. CDR3 sequence (DNA): TGTGCCAGCGGGGAGACGGCTAAGGGTGGCTACACCTTC. As protein: CASGETAKGGYTF. Combining the CDR3 with reference TRBV9 and TRBJ1-2 gives the whole variable domain DSGVTQTPKHLITATGQRVTLRCSPRSGDLSVYWYQQSLDQGLQFLIQYYNGEERAKGNILERFSAQQFPDLHSELNLSSLELGDSALYFCASGETAKGGYTFGSGTRLTVV.

The V gene is TRBV14, the J gene TRBJ1-1, with 7 bases aligning to TRBD1. The CDR3 contains 13 residues. Germline CDR1 is SGHDN and CDR2 is FVKESK. Trimming removed 4 bases from V and 10 bases from J; junction bases left unmatched: 9. CDR3 sequence reads: CASSLGTAARAFF. The CDR3 nucleotides are TGTGCCAGCAGCCTTGGGACAGCCGCACGAGCTTTCTTT.

J is TRBJ2-2 and V is TRBV5-1; TRBD1 matches at 9 bases. CDR1 is SGHRS, CDR2 YFSETQ, per germline. Germline trimming cut 3 bases from V and 4 bases from J; bases unmatched to any gene: 7. The CDR3 runs to 16 residues. This CDR3 is CASSSTGGKVTGELFF. The CDR3 DNA reads TGCGCCAGCAGCTCTACAGGGGGCAAGGTCACCGGGGAGCTGTTTTTT.

This chain uses TRBV12-5 with TRBJ2-2; TRBD2 matches 8 bases. Germline assignment: CDR1 LGHNT and CDR2 FRNRAP. With 1 base clipped from V and 3 bases from J, the junction kept 1 base outside the gene matches. CDR3 length equals 15 residues. Here the CDR3 DNA reads TGTGCTAGTGGTTTGGCTAGCGGGTACACCGGGGAGCTGTTTTTT. It is translated as CASGLASGYTGELFF.

V is TRBV20-1 and J is TRBJ2-5, with D possibly being TRBD2 (6 bases). Looked up from germline, CDR1 is DFQATT and CDR2 is SNEGSKA (reference sequence). Trimming shortened V by 3 bases and J by 7 bases, and 6 bases separated the two germline ends. This CDR3 has 10 amino acids. CDR3 nucleotide sequence: TGCAGTGCTAGGGGGGGGACCCAGTACTTC. Protein product: CSARGGTQYF.

CDR3 in amino acids: CASSQYSTGSGELFF. The DNA of the CDR3 is TGTGCCAGCAGCCAATACAGTACAGGGTCTGGGGAGCTGTTTTTT. The rearrangement joins TRBV3-1 (or the pseudogene TRBV3-2) to TRBJ2-2; possibly TRBD1 for D (6 bases). Germline assignment: CDR1 LGHDT and CDR2 YNNKEL (reference sequence). V was shortened by 2 bases and J by 8 bases, with 15 bases between the two germline ends. This CDR3 is built from 15 residues.

V gene TRBV29-1 combines with J gene TRBJ2-7, with 7 bases identical to TRBD1. J was trimmed by 3 bases and V by 4 bases; bases with no gene match: 9. This CDR3 is built from 14 residues. Looked up from germline, CDR1 is SQVTM and CDR2 is ANQGSEA. The CDR3 DNA sequence: TGCAGCGTTGGGTGGGACAGAGGATTCTACGAGCAGTACTTC. Encoded protein: CSVGWDRGFYEQYF.

This sequence joins TRBV5-6 and TRBJ2-5; D is perhaps TRBD1 (5 bases). Germline assignment: CDR1 SGHDT and CDR2 YYEEEE. This CDR3 comprises 15 residues. Deletions cut 0 bases from V and 2 bases from J, with 11 bases between. CDR3: CASSLVVTGQETQYF. The CDR3 nucleotides are TGTGCCAGCAGCTTGGTCGTTACAGGTCAAGAGACCCAGTACTTC. The full variable domain, rest sourced from reference TRBV5-6 and TRBJ2-5, is DAGVTQSPTHLIKTRGQQVTLRCSPKSGHDTVSWYQQALGQGPQFIFQYYEEEERQRGNFPDRFSGHQFPNYSSELNVNALLLGDSALYLCASSLVVTGQETQYFGPGTRLLVL.

The chain links TRBV5-1 to TRBJ2-5; 8 bases fit TRBD2. There are 15 residues in the CDR3. Per the germline V gene, CDR1 is SGHRS and CDR2 is YFSETQ. V lost 1 base, J lost 2 bases, and 4 bases stayed unmatched. CDR3 amino acids: CASSLSPSGQETQYF. The CDR3 DNA follows: TGCGCCAGCAGCTTGTCCCCTAGCGGGCAAGAGACCCAGTACTTC.

The V call is TRBV7-9, the J call TRBJ1-6; 8 nucleotides agree with TRBD1. This CDR3 has 13 residues. Trimming at V came to 5 bases and at J to 9 bases, leaving 3 bases not matched to a gene. CDR1 and CDR2 from the germline V gene are SEHNR and FQNEAQ (reference sequence). The CDR3 coding sequence is TGTGCCAGCAGCCATGACAGGGGTTCACCCCTCCACTTT. Protein sequence: CASSHDRGSPLHF. The variable domain in full, with the rest retrieved from reference TRBV7-9 and TRBJ1-6, is DTGVSQNPRHKITKRGQNVTFRCDPISEHNRLYWYRQTLGQGPEFLTYFQNEAQLEKSRLLSDRFSAERPKGSFSTLEIQRTEQGDSAMYLCASSHDRGSPLHFGNGTRLTVT.

The CDR3 spells CAWSVLTASSPLHF. CDR3 nucleotide sequence: TGTGCCTGGAGTGTACTTACAGCTTCCTCACCCCTCCACTTT. The chain uses TRBV30 and TRBJ1-6, with D unresolved. Germline lookup yields CDR1 GTSNPN and CDR2 SVGIG (reference sequence). This CDR3 region has 14 residues. Trimming left V 0 bases short and J 10 bases short, with 13 bases between. The whole variable domain, filled in from reference TRBV30 and TRBJ1-6, reads SQTIHQWPATLVQPVGSPLSLECTVEGTSNPNLYWYRQAAGRGLQLLFYSVGIGQISSEVPQNLSASRPQDRQFILSSKKLLLSDSGFYLCAWSVLTASSPLHFGNGTRLTVT.

The chain recombines TRBV11-2 with TRBJ2-7; possible D gene TRBD1, 6 bases. CDR3 size: 14 residues. V lost 3 bases, J lost 5 bases, and 14 bases lay in between. Germline CDR1 reads SGHAT; CDR2 reads FQNNGV. The CDR3 protein is CASSLSGVLDEQYF. The CDR3 coding sequence is TGTGCCAGCAGCTTGTCAGGGGTATTAGACGAGCAGTACTTC.

This sequence joins TRBV24-1 and TRBJ2-1, with D maybe TRBD1 (6 bases). The V gene lost 3 bases and the J gene lost 4 bases, with 9 bases spanning the gap. The CDR3 has 14 amino acids. Germline loops: CDR1 KGHDR, CDR2 SFDVKD. The CDR3 spells CATSDKDSYNEQFF. In DNA form, the CDR3 reads TGTGCCACCAGTGATAAGGACAGTTACAATGAGCAGTTCTTC.

In this sample, this clone turned up once. This chain links TRBV5-4 with TRBJ1-4, with D hard to call. Trimming left V 4 bases short and J 7 bases short, with 11 bases between. The CDR3 is 13 amino acids. Germline values: CDR1 SGHNT, CDR2 YYREEE (reference sequence). As DNA, the CDR3 is TGTGCCAGCAGCCCCCCGGGAGGTGAAAAACTGTTTTTT. This translates into CASSPPGGEKLFF.

This clone occurred a few times. This chain links TRBV7-3 with TRBJ1-3; the match to TRBD1 covers 7 bases. CDR1 SGHTA and CDR2 FQGTGA come from the germline V gene. The CDR3 length is 14 residues. The V gene end was trimmed by 5 bases and the J gene end by 2 bases; junction bases not matched to a gene: 3. The CDR3 bases are TGTGCCAGCAGCAAGACAGGGACTGGAAACACCATATATTTT. As protein: CASSKTGTGNTIYF.

The V and J genes are TRBV20-1 and TRBJ1-2; D is ambiguous. This CDR3 contains 11 residues. Trimming left V 4 bases short and J 2 bases short, with 5 bases between. Per germline, CDR1 DFQATT and CDR2 SNEGSKA (reference sequence). The CDR3 DNA reads as TGCAGTGCTACGGAGAACTATGGCTACACCTTC. This encodes CSATENYGYTF.

CDR3 region: CASSPDRGGYEQYF. As DNA, the CDR3 is TGTGCCAGCTCACCGGACAGGGGGGGCTACGAGCAGTACTTC. This chain joins TRBV18 and TRBJ2-7; TRBD1 matches 10 bases. J gave up 3 bases and V 3 bases, and 2 bases lay outside the gene matches. The CDR3 spans 14 residues. Germline V gene lookup returns CDR1 KGHSH and CDR2 LQKENI.

The chain employs TRBV30 and TRBJ2-7, with D tentatively TRBD1 (6 bases). The CDR3 runs to 13 residues. Looked up from germline, CDR1 is GTSNPN and CDR2 is SVGIG (reference sequence). Trimming shortened V by 4 bases and J by 5 bases, and 15 bases separated the two germline ends. The CDR3 region is CAWTRGPLNEQYF. The CDR3 DNA sequence: TGTGCCTGGACCAGGGGCCCGCTCAACGAGCAGTACTTC.

The J gene is TRBJ2-1, the V gene TRBV5-1, with TRBD1 matching 8 bases. Germline-derived CDR1 and CDR2 are SGHRS and YFSETQ. The V gene end was trimmed by 0 bases and the J gene end by 8 bases; junction bases not matched to a gene: 10. There are 16 residues in the CDR3. This CDR3 is CASSLALGTGGDEQFF. The DNA of the CDR3 is TGCGCCAGCAGCTTGGCCCTCGGGACAGGAGGGGATGAGCAGTTCTTC.